These 25 T cell receptor beta chains were sequenced from one sample in a study of blood T cell repertoires in COVID-19. Clones were read by immunoSEQ multiplex PCR, and TCRdb kept only the in-frame ones, dropping some. The repertoire holds 150,000 to 200,000 clones, roughly 84% seen once, with less than 15% in the top ten. Sequences were obtained from peripheral blood. Every receptor here comes from a man aged 18 to 29 with active or convalescent COVID-19.

V is TRBV6-5 and J is TRBJ2-7; D is possibly TRBD1 (5 bases). The CDR3 sequence is 13 residues long. Between the trimmed V and J ends, which lost 2 bases and 0 bases, there was a span of 5 bases. Germline V gene lookup returns CDR1 MNHEY and CDR2 SVGAGI. The DNA of the CDR3 is TGTGCCAGCAGTTACGGACACTCCTACGAGCAGTACTTC. Translating gives CASSYGHSYEQYF.

This clone was seen just once. This chain uses TRBV2 with TRBJ2-7, with D possibly matching TRBD1 (5 bases). The CDR3 sequence is 11 residues long. V was clipped by 2 bases and J by 10 bases, with 9 bases between them. Germline V gene sequence: CDR1 SNHLY, CDR2 FYNNEI. The CDR3 DNA reads TGTGCCAGCAGTGAACGCCAGGGACAGTACTTC. Translated, it gives CASSERQGQYF.

This clone was seen a few times. This chain connects TRBV2 to TRBJ2-3; TRBD2 might be the D (7 bases). The germline CDR1 and CDR2 sequences are SNHLY and FYNNEI. Trimming left V 8 bases short and J 5 bases short, with 23 bases between. This CDR3 is 16 amino acids long. The CDR3 bases are TGTGCCAGCCTCGGGGGGCTAGCCCATTGGGGAGATACGCAGTATTTT. Encoded protein: CASLGGLAHWGDTQYF.

The chain links TRBV19 to TRBJ1-5; 10 bases agree with TRBD1. CDR1 LNHDA and CDR2 SQIVND come from the germline V gene (reference sequence). Germline trimming cut 2 bases from V and 8 bases from J; bases unmatched to any gene: 6. The CDR3 covers 15 residues. CDR3 loop: CASSIIGTGDKPQHF. The CDR3 nucleotides read TGTGCCAGTAGTATAATAGGGACAGGGGATAAGCCCCAGCATTTT.

This chain connects TRBV7-6 to TRBJ1-2; 9 bases fit TRBD1. Unmatched junction bases numbered 11, after V lost 4 bases and J lost 2 bases. From germline, CDR1 is SGHVS and CDR2 FNYEAQ. There are 17 residues in the CDR3. As DNA, the CDR3 is TGTGCCAGCAGCTCCAACTTAGGACAGGGGAACAACTATGGCTACACCTTC. Its translation: CASSSNLGQGNNYGYTF.

The chain employs TRBV7-2 and TRBJ1-2, with 9 bases aligning to TRBD1. V lost 3 bases to trimming and J lost 3 bases; unmatched junction nucleotides: 8. The CDR3 covers 16 residues. The germline gives CDR1 SGHTA, CDR2 FQGNSA. The CDR3 DNA sequence: TGTGCCAGCAGCTTCCGATCACAGGGGGCACACTATGGCTACACCTTC. This translates into CASSFRSQGAHYGYTF.

This clone was seen just once. J is TRBJ2-3 and V is TRBV7-2; 7 positions match TRBD2. The trim removed 5 bases at V and 4 bases at J, leaving 12 bases unmatched. The CDR3 sequence is 16 residues long. Germline V CDR1 and CDR2: SGHTA, FQGNSA. The CDR3 here is CASSLPLGLGADTQYF. CDR3 coding DNA: TGTGCCAGCAGCCTACCCCTCGGACTAGGAGCAGATACGCAGTATTTT.

This clone has just one count. The chain combines TRBV6-5 with TRBJ1-1, with D maybe TRBD1 (5 bases). The CDR3 extends over 12 amino acids. Germline V gene lookup returns CDR1 MNHEY and CDR2 SVGAGI. Trimming removed 4 bases from V and 11 bases from J, with 14 bases in between. The CDR3 reads CASSSGRLRAFF. CDR3 in DNA: TGTGCCAGCAGTTCAGGGCGGCTCAGGGCTTTCTTT.

The rearrangement uses TRBV20-1 and TRBJ1-5, with D maybe TRBD1 (6 bases). Trimming removed 3 bases at V and 0 bases at J, with 12 bases between. CDR1 is DFQATT and CDR2 is SNEGSKA in the germline V gene (reference sequence). The CDR3 consists of 15 residues. The chain's CDR3 is CSASSRQVSNQPQHF. The DNA for the CDR3 is TGCAGTGCTAGTTCACGACAGGTTAGCAATCAGCCCCAGCATTTT.

The chain couples TRBV6-2 or TRBV6-3 to TRBJ2-5; TRBD2 agrees at 13 bases. Germline V gives CDR1 MNHEY, CDR2 SVGEGT. CDR3 length: 15 residues. The V and J ends lost 6 bases and 5 bases, in that order; junction bases with no gene match: 6. The CDR3 is CASSLQLAGGETQYF. CDR3 DNA: TGTGCCAGCAGCCTCCAACTAGCGGGGGGGGAGACCCAGTACTTC.

This chain uses TRBV6-2 or TRBV6-3 with TRBJ2-1; 8 bases fit TRBD1. The junction had 4 bases not matched to a gene; V was cut back by 2 bases and J by 4 bases. In germline, CDR1 is MNHEY, CDR2 SVGEGT. The CDR3 is 15 amino acids. The CDR3 nucleotides are TGTGCCAGCAGTTACGGACAGGGTGGGTACAATGAGCAGTTCTTC. This translates into CASSYGQGGYNEQFF.

The J gene is TRBJ2-2, the V gene TRBV15, with no clear D. Germline V gene sequence: CDR1 LNHNV, CDR2 YYDKDF (reference sequence). The CDR3 contains 12 residues. V was pared by 8 bases and J by 3 bases, with 7 bases between. CDR3 in amino acids: CATYSYTGELFF. The CDR3 region has the DNA TGTGCCACCTACAGTTACACCGGGGAGCTGTTTTTT. The whole variable domain, filled in from reference TRBV15 and TRBJ2-2, reads DAMVIQNPRYQVTQFGKPVTLSCSQTLNHNVMYWYQQKSSQAPKLLFHYYDKDFNNEADTPDNFQSRRPNTSFCFLDIRSPGLGDTAMYLCATYSYTGELFFGEGSRLTVL.

In its sample, this clone was seen a few times. The CDR3 sequence: CASSHPGREETQYF. The DNA of the CDR3 is TGTGCCAGCAGCCACCCAGGGAGGGAAGAGACCCAGTACTTC. This chain connects TRBV3-1 (or the pseudogene TRBV3-2) to TRBJ2-5, with 7 nucleotides matching TRBD2. The V segment lost 3 bases and the J segment 3 bases; nucleotides outside the gene matches: 4. In germline, CDR1 is LGHDT, CDR2 YNNKEL (reference sequence). CDR3 length: 14 amino acids.

The sample holds a few counts of this clone. The sample holds other DNA sequences that translate to the same CDR3. The V and J genes are TRBV7-9 and TRBJ1-1; TRBD1 aligns across 10 bases. V shed 3 bases, J shed 0 bases, and the junction held 4 bases outside the gene matches. This CDR3 contains 16 residues. In germline, CDR1 is SEHNR, CDR2 FQNEAQ (reference sequence). The CDR3 loop is CASSFGTGVMNTEAFF. The CDR3 DNA reads as TGTGCCAGCAGCTTCGGGACAGGGGTTATGAACACTGAAGCTTTCTTT.

The chain has TRBV27 and TRBJ1-6; 7 nucleotides agree with TRBD1. V lost 1 base and J lost 9; bases outside the gene matches: 6. The V gene's germline CDR1 is MNHEY and CDR2 SMNVEV (reference sequence). The CDR3 totals 15 residues. Here the CDR3 reads CASSLYPGQSSPLHF. CDR3 bases: TGTGCCAGCAGTTTATATCCGGGACAGAGTTCACCCCTCCACTTT.

The chain uses TRBV20-1 and TRBJ1-1; D is possibly TRBD1 (5 bases). Between the trimmed V and J ends, which lost 6 bases and 8 bases, there was a span of 10 bases. CDR3 length equals 10 residues. Germline V lookup: CDR1 DFQATT, CDR2 SNEGSKA (reference sequence). In DNA, the CDR3 is TGCAGTGCCTCAGGGTTGGAAGCTTTCTTT. Protein product: CSASGLEAFF.

The V and J genes are TRBV5-1 and TRBJ1-6; D is undetermined. The germline V gene has CDR1 SGHRS and CDR2 YFSETQ. The CDR3 totals 14 residues. The ends were cut back, 6 bases at V and 0 bases at J, with 7 bases in the middle. DNA for the CDR3: TGCGCCAGCACTGAGGGCTCCTATAATTCACCCCTCCACTTT. Encoded protein: CASTEGSYNSPLHF.

This clone was seen a single time. The genes are TRBV5-6 and TRBJ1-5, with 8 bases that match TRBD1. CDR1 and CDR2 (germline): SGHDT, YYEEEE. J lost 0 bases, V lost 3 bases, and 5 bases had no gene match. The CDR3 contains 16 residues. CDR3 amino acids: CASSSGTGLSNQPQHF. The CDR3 DNA sequence: TGTGCCAGCAGCTCCGGGACAGGTCTTAGCAATCAGCCCCAGCATTTT.

V and J are TRBV5-4 and TRBJ2-2, with TRBD2 matching over 10 bases. V was clipped by 4 bases and J by 5 bases; unmatched bases: 8. CDR1 and CDR2 from the germline V gene are SGHNT and YYREEE (reference sequence). The CDR3 is made up of 16 amino acids. The CDR3 reads CASSTGLADTTGELFF. The DNA of the CDR3 is TGTGCCAGCAGCACCGGACTAGCGGATACTACCGGGGAGCTGTTTTTT.

The gene calls are TRBV9 and TRBJ2-7, with a weak D call TRBD2 (6 bases). The germline CDR1 and CDR2 sequences are SGDLS and YYNGEE. V was trimmed by 4 bases and J by 7 bases, leaving 21 bases between them. The CDR3 has 15 amino acids. CDR3 sequence (DNA): TGTGCCAGCAGCCCCCGTGGGTCAGGGCGGGAAGAGCAGTACTTC. It is translated as CASSPRGSGREEQYF.

The V and J genes are TRBV28 and TRBJ2-7, with TRBD2 matching over 8 bases. The CDR3 loop spans 17 amino acids. Germline V gene data show CDR1 as MDHEN and CDR2 as SYDVKM. V shed 3 bases and J 5 bases; nucleotides not matched to a gene: 15. CDR3 in amino acids: CASSLHPPGTSFHEQYF. The CDR3 DNA reads as TGTGCCAGCAGTTTGCACCCTCCCGGGACTAGTTTCCACGAGCAGTACTTC.

This clone was counted a single time. The chain joins TRBV5-1 to TRBJ2-5, with 8 bases lining up with TRBD1. The junction had 12 bases not matched to a gene; V was cut back by 4 bases and J by 7 bases. The length of the CDR3 is 15 residues. CDR1 and CDR2 (germline): SGHRS, YFSETQ. The CDR3 here is CASSPEVDRGWTQYF. The DNA for the CDR3 is TGCGCCAGCAGCCCCGAAGTCGACAGGGGTTGGACCCAGTACTTC.

The chain carries TRBV5-6 and TRBJ1-1; tentatively, D is TRBD1 (6 bases). V dropped 1 base and J dropped 5 bases, with 18 bases sitting between them. The CDR3 covers 16 residues. The germline V gene encodes CDR1 SGHDT and CDR2 YYEEEE. Here the CDR3 DNA reads TGTGCCAGCAGCTTGTGGGATAACAGGGCTCATACTGAAGCTTTCTTT. Its protein is CASSLWDNRAHTEAFF. Complete variable domain (other parts from reference TRBV5-6 and TRBJ1-1): DAGVTQSPTHLIKTRGQQVTLRCSPKSGHDTVSWYQQALGQGPQFIFQYYEEEERQRGNFPDRFSGHQFPNYSSELNVNALLLGDSALYLCASSLWDNRAHTEAFFGQGTRLTVV.

The J gene is TRBJ1-6, the V gene TRBV2; D may be TRBD1 (5 bases). The germline V gene encodes CDR1 SNHLY and CDR2 FYNNEI. This CDR3 is 15 amino acids long. Trimming cost V 8 bases and J 6 bases, with 17 bases left between them. CDR3 in DNA: TGTGCCAGCCATGCGGTCCGGGGGGGTAATTCACCCCTCCACTTT. It encodes CASHAVRGGNSPLHF.

The chain employs TRBV29-1 and TRBJ2-7; TRBD1 matches 7 bases. Germline CDR1 reads SQVTM; CDR2 reads ANQGSEA. After removal of 3 bases from V and 3 bases from J, the junction contained 5 bases not matched to a gene. The CDR3 runs to 13 residues. CDR3 residues: CSVEAQGVYEQYF. CDR3 coding DNA: TGCAGCGTTGAGGCGCAGGGGGTCTACGAGCAGTACTTC.